One sample yielded the 30 T cell receptor beta chains listed below, sequenced in a study of blood T cell repertoires in COVID-19. The method was immunoSEQ multiplex PCR; TCRdb's version includes in-frame clones alone and lacks a portion of them. The sample includes about 120,000 clones, around 87% seen only once; the top ten take about 8%. The sequenced sample was peripheral blood. These receptors came from a man aged 45-65 years with acute or convalescent COVID-19.

The J gene is TRBJ2-1, the V gene TRBV28; D is perhaps TRBD1 (6 bases). The CDR3 has 11 amino acids. V shed 6 bases and J shed 9 bases, with 9 bases lying between them. Germline values: CDR1 MDHEN, CDR2 SYDVKM. The CDR3 bases are TGTGCCAGCAGGCTAGGGGGTGAGCAGTTCTTC. Translated: CASRLGGEQFF.

This clone was recorded only once. The CDR3 here is CASSSPGLASGELFF. Written as DNA, the CDR3 is TGTGCCAGCAGCTCGCCGGGACTAGCAAGCGGGGAGCTGTTTTTT. This rearrangement joins TRBV7-9 to TRBJ2-2; 9 bases fit TRBD2. The germline V gene encodes CDR1 SEHNR and CDR2 FQNEAQ (reference sequence). Losses at the gene ends were 4 bases for V and 7 bases for J; bases not matched to a gene: 7. This CDR3 is built from 15 residues.

The chain uses TRBV2 and TRBJ1-2; the match to TRBD1 covers 8 bases. The CDR3 runs to 18 residues. The trim removed 2 bases at V and 8 bases at J, leaving 19 bases unmatched. Germline V lookup: CDR1 SNHLY, CDR2 FYNNEI. The CDR3: CASSESRAGGATVEGYTF. As DNA, the CDR3 is TGTGCCAGCAGTGAAAGTAGGGCAGGGGGCGCGACGGTGGAGGGCTACACCTTC. The full variable domain, its missing parts supplied by reference TRBV2 and TRBJ1-2, is EPEVTQTPSHQVTQMGQEVILRCVPISNHLYFYWYRQILGQKVEFLVSFYNNEISEKSEIFDDQFSVERPDGSNFTLKIRSTKLEDSAMYFCASSESRAGGATVEGYTFGSGTRLTVV.

This rearrangement joins TRBV5-1 to TRBJ2-3; D unresolved. This CDR3 is 16 amino acids long. V was shortened by 2 bases and J by 0 bases, with 13 bases between the two germline ends. Germline V lookup: CDR1 SGHRS, CDR2 YFSETQ. The CDR3 DNA reads as TGCGCCAGCAGCTTTGGCCCCCCCCTTAGCACAGATACGCAGTATTTT. This gives the protein CASSFGPPLSTDTQYF.

This sequence joins TRBV3-1 (or the pseudogene TRBV3-2) and TRBJ2-5; the match to TRBD1 covers 8 bases. V was clipped by 2 bases and J by 5 bases; unmatched bases: 7. The V gene's germline CDR1 is LGHDT and CDR2 YNNKEL (reference sequence). The CDR3 has 15 amino acids. CDR3 sequence (DNA): TGTGCCAGCAGCCAATTTAACAGGGGGTGGGAGACCCAGTACTTC. This translates into CASSQFNRGWETQYF.

J is TRBJ2-1 and V is TRBV25-1; 11 nucleotides agree with TRBD2. Germline values: CDR1 MGHDK, CDR2 SYGVNS. The CDR3 length is 18 residues. Trimming took 2 bases from V and 5 from J; bases not matched to a gene: 11. For the CDR3, the DNA is TGTGCCAGCAGTGAAGGGACTAGCGGTCCCGCCCCCCACAATGAGCAGTTCTTC. Residues: CASSEGTSGPAPHNEQFF.

The chain links TRBV9 to TRBJ2-1; possibly TRBD2 for D (6 bases). There are 15 residues in the CDR3. V shed 0 bases and J shed 6 bases, with 13 bases lying between them. The germline gives CDR1 SGDLS, CDR2 YYNGEE. The CDR3 bases are TGTGCCAGCAGCGTAGGGGCGGGACGCCCCAATGAGCAGTTCTTC. This gives the protein CASSVGAGRPNEQFF.

V gene TRBV27 combines with J gene TRBJ2-3; a possible D gene is TRBD1 (6 bases). The CDR3 covers 12 residues. Trimming stripped 6 bases from V and 9 bases from J, with 13 bases between. The germline gives CDR1 MNHEY, CDR2 SMNVEV (reference sequence). CDR3 residues: CASRPDSRTQYF. In nucleotides, the CDR3 is TGTGCCAGCAGACCGGACAGCCGAACGCAGTATTTT.

This chain links TRBV6-5 with TRBJ2-3; TRBD2 matches 7 bases. CDR3 length: 15 residues. Germline CDR1 is MNHEY and CDR2 is SVGAGI. Trimming removed 6 bases from V and 6 bases from J; junction bases left unmatched: 12. The CDR3 nucleotides read TGTGCCAGCAGCCCAAGGGGAGCGGGATTGGATACGCAGTATTTT. Translated, it gives CASSPRGAGLDTQYF.

This clone is a singleton in its sample. The chain employs TRBV14 and TRBJ2-1; TRBD2 is a possible D gene (6 bases). V gave up 4 bases and J gave up 0 bases, with 13 bases separating them. The CDR3 spans 16 residues. Germline values: CDR1 SGHDN, CDR2 FVKESK. For the CDR3, the DNA is TGTGCCAGCAGCCTCCGATTAGCGGTCTCCTACAATGAGCAGTTCTTC. Translated, it gives CASSLRLAVSYNEQFF.

V gene TRBV6-5 combines with J gene TRBJ2-7, with TRBD1 matching 8 bases. The CDR3 is made up of 15 amino acids. Germline V gene data show CDR1 as MNHEY and CDR2 as SVGAGI. J lost 1 base, V lost 6 bases, and 8 bases had no gene match. The CDR3 here is CASSAARGQSYEQYF. The CDR3 coding sequence is TGTGCCAGCAGCGCCGCCAGGGGGCAGTCCTACGAGCAGTACTTC.

This clone appeared a single time. The chain combines TRBV2 with TRBJ1-1; D perhaps matches TRBD1 (5 bases). The CDR3 length is 16 residues. Germline V gene data show CDR1 as SNHLY and CDR2 as FYNNEI. Trimming removed 8 bases from V and 4 bases from J, with 23 bases in between. The CDR3 reads CASGIDSQAPTTEAFF. CDR3 DNA: TGTGCCAGCGGGATAGACAGCCAGGCACCGACCACTGAAGCTTTCTTT.

This clone was picked up one time. The genes are TRBV7-9 and TRBJ1-1; 10 nucleotides line up with TRBD1. The germline V gene has CDR1 SEHNR and CDR2 FQNEAQ (reference sequence). This CDR3 region has 12 residues. V lost 4 bases to trimming and J lost 11 bases; unmatched junction nucleotides: 4. The CDR3 DNA reads as TGTGCCAGCAGCTACGGACAGGGGGAGGCTTTCTTT. This gives the protein CASSYGQGEAFF.

The rearrangement links TRBV5-1 to TRBJ2-7; 9 bases are shared with TRBD2. Germline CDR1 is SGHRS and CDR2 is YFSETQ. V gave up 0 bases and J gave up 2 bases; unmatched junction bases: 3. This CDR3 contains 15 residues. In nucleotides, the CDR3 is TGCGCCAGCAGCTTGGGGGGACTAGCAGCCTACGAGCAGTACTTC. This codes for CASSLGGLAAYEQYF.

The chain combines TRBV29-1 with TRBJ2-3; TRBD2 aligns across 12 bases. V gave up 7 bases and J gave up 6 bases; unmatched junction bases: 8. This CDR3 spans 14 amino acids. Germline CDR1 is SQVTM and CDR2 is ANQGSEA. CDR3 nucleotide sequence: TGCAGCGAGACTAGCGGGAGAACGGGGGATACGCAGTATTTT. It translates to CSETSGRTGDTQYF.

The chain uses TRBV10-1 and TRBJ2-1; 11 bases fit TRBD2. V shed 4 bases, J shed 5 bases, and the junction held 7 bases outside the gene matches. The V gene's germline CDR1 is WNHNN and CDR2 SYGVQD (reference sequence). This CDR3 has 16 residues. The CDR3 nucleotides read TGCGCCAGCAGTGCACTAGCGGGAGTCGAGCACAATGAGCAGTTCTTC. Its protein is CASSALAGVEHNEQFF.

The V and J genes are TRBV6-5 and TRBJ2-7; 7 bases agree with TRBD2. The germline V gene has CDR1 MNHEY and CDR2 SVGAGI. The CDR3 loop spans 14 amino acids. Trimming took 0 bases from V and 3 from J; bases not matched to a gene: 2. The CDR3, as DNA: TGTGCCAGCAGTTACTCCGGCGGGAGCTACGAGCAGTACTTC. Protein product: CASSYSGGSYEQYF.

J is TRBJ2-7 and V is TRBV30; 10 bases agree with TRBD2. The CDR3 totals 16 residues. Trimming took 2 bases from V and 4 from J; bases not matched to a gene: 11. Per germline, CDR1 GTSNPN and CDR2 SVGIG (reference sequence). The CDR3 spells CAWSRLGLAGEYEQYF. The CDR3 coding sequence is TGTGCCTGGAGTAGGTTGGGGCTAGCGGGAGAGTACGAGCAGTACTTC.

The chain couples TRBV6-2 or TRBV6-3 to TRBJ2-7; 7 bases agree with TRBD1. Germline V gene lookup returns CDR1 MNHEY and CDR2 SVGEGT. Germline trimming cut 3 bases from V and 2 bases from J; bases unmatched to any gene: 7. The CDR3 is 15 amino acids. CDR3 residues: CASSYWGTATYEQYF. The CDR3 DNA follows: TGTGCCAGCAGTTATTGGGGGACAGCGACCTACGAGCAGTACTTC.

The J gene is TRBJ1-5, the V gene TRBV19; TRBD1 matches 7 bases. The CDR3 runs 14 residues. After removal of 8 bases from V and 4 bases from J, the junction contained 8 bases not matched to a gene. Germline CDR1 is LNHDA and CDR2 is SQIVND (reference sequence). Written as DNA, the CDR3 is TGTGCCAGTGGATACAGGGGCGATAATCAGCCCCAGCATTTT. This translates into CASGYRGDNQPQHF.

J is TRBJ2-2 and V is TRBV10-1; D gene unclear. Germline CDR1 WNHNN, CDR2 SYGVQD (reference sequence). V lost 4 bases and J 0 bases, leaving 12 bases between the germline ends. The CDR3 sequence is 16 residues long. The CDR3 coding sequence is TGCGCCAGCAGTGCTTGGCAGATAACGAACACCGGGGAGCTGTTTTTT. It is translated as CASSAWQITNTGELFF.

The V call is TRBV27, the J call TRBJ1-5; 9 positions match TRBD1. This CDR3 spans 15 amino acids. V was clipped by 6 bases and J by 1 base; unmatched bases: 4. Germline values: CDR1 MNHEY, CDR2 SMNVEV (reference sequence). The CDR3 coding sequence is TGTGCCAGCAGGCTCGACAGGGGGAGCAATCAGCCCCAGCATTTT. Translation: CASRLDRGSNQPQHF.

Only one count was recorded for this clone. The rearrangement links TRBV7-2 to TRBJ2-5; TRBD2 matches 11 bases. Germline V gene data show CDR1 as SGHTA and CDR2 as FQGNSA. The trim removed 4 bases at V and 5 bases at J, leaving 18 bases unmatched. The CDR3 contains 19 residues. The CDR3, as DNA: TGTGCCAGCAGCTCGTACTCGGCGGGATTAGCGGGAGGGAAGGAGACCCAGTACTTC. It yields the protein CASSSYSAGLAGGKETQYF.

V usage is TRBV6-5 and J usage is TRBJ2-1; 8 bases are shared with TRBD1. The CDR3 is made up of 15 amino acids. V was clipped by 6 bases and J by 10 bases; unmatched bases: 14. CDR1 is MNHEY and CDR2 is SVGAGI in the germline V gene. The CDR3 bases are TGTGCCAGCAGGTTAACAGGGGGAAAGCTCGGGGAGCAGTTCTTC. Translating it yields CASRLTGGKLGEQFF.

The sample holds one count of this clone. The rearrangement joins TRBV29-1 to TRBJ2-1; TRBD2 is a possible D gene (5 bases). V was clipped by 1 base and J by 0 bases, with 13 bases between them. CDR3 length: 16 residues. CDR1 is SQVTM, CDR2 ANQGSEA, per germline. Here the CDR3 reads CSVEGSLDYSYNEQFF. The CDR3 DNA is TGCAGCGTTGAAGGAAGCCTTGACTACTCCTACAATGAGCAGTTCTTC.

The sample holds a few counts of this clone. This chain joins TRBV6-5 and TRBJ2-1; TRBD1 agrees at 10 bases. Germline V lookup: CDR1 MNHEY, CDR2 SVGAGI. The CDR3 totals 14 residues. Trimming removed 8 bases from V and 6 bases from J; junction bases left unmatched: 7. The CDR3 protein is CASGPGQGRNEQFF. The CDR3 bases are TGTGCCAGCGGTCCGGGACAGGGGCGCAATGAGCAGTTCTTC.

V is TRBV5-4 and J is TRBJ2-5, with TRBD2 identical over 7 bases. Germline V gives CDR1 SGHNT, CDR2 YYREEE (reference sequence). The CDR3 consists of 15 residues. J was trimmed by 4 bases and V by 3 bases; bases with no gene match: 9. Here the CDR3 DNA reads TGTGCCAGCAGCTCGGGACTACCTCGGTTAGAGACCCAGTACTTC. It translates to CASSSGLPRLETQYF.

The genes are TRBV15 and TRBJ1-5; no definite D call. The CDR3 spans 18 residues. V dropped 3 bases and J dropped 0 bases, with 18 bases sitting between them. CDR1 LNHNV and CDR2 YYDKDF come from the germline V gene (reference sequence). The CDR3 loop reads CATSRVARGFYSNQPQHF. As DNA, the CDR3 is TGTGCCACCAGCAGGGTGGCGCGGGGATTTTATAGCAATCAGCCCCAGCATTTT.

The chain is built from TRBV6-2 or TRBV6-3 and TRBJ1-5, with D maybe TRBD1 (6 bases). CDR1 is MNHEY, CDR2 SVGEGT, per germline. This CDR3 is 20 amino acids long. V was shortened by 4 bases and J by 0 bases, with 25 bases between the two germline ends. The CDR3 here is CASSSPQGQPRVNSNQPQHF. The CDR3 DNA reads as TGTGCCAGCAGTTCCCCCCAAGGACAGCCCCGAGTGAATAGCAATCAGCCCCAGCATTTT.

The chain combines TRBV2 with TRBJ2-7; TRBD1 matches 7 bases. The ends lost 5 bases at V and 2 bases at J; junction bases unmatched: 12. The CDR3 extends over 16 amino acids. Germline lookup yields CDR1 SNHLY and CDR2 FYNNEI. The DNA of the CDR3 is TGTGCCAGCAGTCCCACTGAGACAGGGACGACCTACGAGCAGTACTTC. This gives the protein CASSPTETGTTYEQYF.